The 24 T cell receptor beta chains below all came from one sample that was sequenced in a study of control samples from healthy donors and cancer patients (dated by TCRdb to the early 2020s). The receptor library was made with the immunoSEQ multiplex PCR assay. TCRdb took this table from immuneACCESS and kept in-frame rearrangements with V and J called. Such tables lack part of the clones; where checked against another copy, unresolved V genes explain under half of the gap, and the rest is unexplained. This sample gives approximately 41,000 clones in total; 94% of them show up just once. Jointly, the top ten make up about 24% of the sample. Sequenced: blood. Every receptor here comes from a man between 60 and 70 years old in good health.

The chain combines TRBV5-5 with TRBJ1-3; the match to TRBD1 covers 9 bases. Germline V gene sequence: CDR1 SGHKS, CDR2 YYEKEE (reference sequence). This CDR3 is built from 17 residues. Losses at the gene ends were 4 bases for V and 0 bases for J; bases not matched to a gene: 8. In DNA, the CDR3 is TGTGCCAGCAGCATCCAGACAGGGGGTTACTCTGGAAACACCATATATTTT. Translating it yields CASSIQTGGYSGNTIYF.

CDR3 DNA sequence: TGTGCCAGCAGTTACCCGACGGGGGCAGGAACTGAAGCTTTCTTT. This translates into CASSYPTGAGTEAFF. The chain recombines TRBV6-5 with TRBJ1-1, with D possibly being TRBD1 (6 bases). Trimming removed 2 bases at V and 5 bases at J, with 15 bases between. The CDR3 loop spans 15 amino acids. In germline, CDR1 is MNHEY, CDR2 SVGAGI.

CDR3 in DNA: TGTGCCAGCACCCGGGACTTGCTCCGCACAGATACGCAGTATTTT. Translating it yields CASTRDLLRTDTQYF. The chain uses TRBV6-5 and TRBJ2-3; a weak D match, TRBD2 (6 bases). Germline CDR1 reads MNHEY; CDR2 reads SVGAGI. The CDR3 sequence is 15 residues long. V was pared by 7 bases and J by 1 base, with 15 bases between.

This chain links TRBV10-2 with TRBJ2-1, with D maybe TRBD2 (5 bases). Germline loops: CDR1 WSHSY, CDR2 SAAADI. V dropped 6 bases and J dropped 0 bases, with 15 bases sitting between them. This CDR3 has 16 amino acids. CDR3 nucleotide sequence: TGCGCCAGCAGCCAGGACTGGCGCCCCTCCTACAATGAGCAGTTCTTC. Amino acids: CASSQDWRPSYNEQFF.

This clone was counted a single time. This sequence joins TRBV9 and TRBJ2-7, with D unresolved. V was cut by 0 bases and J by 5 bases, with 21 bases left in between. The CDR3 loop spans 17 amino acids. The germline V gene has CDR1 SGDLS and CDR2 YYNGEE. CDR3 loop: CASSVVDSGVSMDEQYF. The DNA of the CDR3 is TGTGCCAGCAGCGTAGTGGATTCTGGGGTCAGCATGGACGAGCAGTACTTC.

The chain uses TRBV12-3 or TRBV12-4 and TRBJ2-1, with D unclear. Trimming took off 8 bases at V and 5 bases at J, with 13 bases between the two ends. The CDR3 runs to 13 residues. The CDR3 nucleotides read TGTGCCAGCTCTTTCTCCGTCCACAATGAGCAGTTCTTC. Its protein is CASSFSVHNEQFF.

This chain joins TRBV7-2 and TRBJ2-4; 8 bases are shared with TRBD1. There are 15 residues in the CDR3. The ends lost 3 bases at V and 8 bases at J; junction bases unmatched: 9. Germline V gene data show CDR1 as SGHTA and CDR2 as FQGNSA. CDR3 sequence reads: CASSLGGQGYDIQYF. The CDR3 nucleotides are TGTGCCAGCAGCTTGGGTGGACAGGGTTACGACATTCAGTACTTC.

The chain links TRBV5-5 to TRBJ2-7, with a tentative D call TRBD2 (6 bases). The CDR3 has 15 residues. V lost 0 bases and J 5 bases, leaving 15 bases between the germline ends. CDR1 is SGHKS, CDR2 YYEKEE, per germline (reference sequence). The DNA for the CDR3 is TGTGCCAGCAGCTTGGGGGGGACTGTTCGAAACGAGCAGTACTTC. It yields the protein CASSLGGTVRNEQYF.

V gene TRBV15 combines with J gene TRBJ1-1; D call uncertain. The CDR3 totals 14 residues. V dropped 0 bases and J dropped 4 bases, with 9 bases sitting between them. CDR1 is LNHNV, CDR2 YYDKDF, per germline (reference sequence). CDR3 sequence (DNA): TGTGCCACCAGCAGAGACCAAAGAGGCACTGAAGCTTTCTTT. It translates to CATSRDQRGTEAFF.

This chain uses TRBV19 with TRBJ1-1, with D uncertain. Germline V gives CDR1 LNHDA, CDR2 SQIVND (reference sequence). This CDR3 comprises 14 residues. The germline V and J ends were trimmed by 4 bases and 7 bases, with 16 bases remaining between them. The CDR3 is CASSTVTVKVEAFF. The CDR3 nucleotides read TGTGCCAGTAGTACTGTAACAGTGAAAGTTGAAGCTTTCTTT.

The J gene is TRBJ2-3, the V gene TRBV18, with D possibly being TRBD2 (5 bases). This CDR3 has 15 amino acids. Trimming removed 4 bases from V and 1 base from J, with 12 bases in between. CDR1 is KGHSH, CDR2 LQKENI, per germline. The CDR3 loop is CASSRDGRGTDTQYF. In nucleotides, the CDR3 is TGTGCCAGCTCACGTGACGGGCGGGGCACAGATACGCAGTATTTT. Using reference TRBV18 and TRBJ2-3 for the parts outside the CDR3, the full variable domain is NAGVMQNPRHLVRRRGQEARLRCSPMKGHSHVYWYRQLPEEGLKFMVYLQKENIIDESGMPKERFSAEFPKEGPSILRIQQVVRGDSAAYFCASSRDGRGTDTQYFGPGTRLTVL.

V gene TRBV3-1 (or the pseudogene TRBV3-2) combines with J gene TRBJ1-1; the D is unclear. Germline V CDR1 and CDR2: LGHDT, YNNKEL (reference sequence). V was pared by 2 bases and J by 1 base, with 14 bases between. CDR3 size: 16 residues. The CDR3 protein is CASSQRSPQGNTEAFF. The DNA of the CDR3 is TGTGCCAGCAGCCAAAGATCCCCTCAAGGGAACACTGAAGCTTTCTTT.

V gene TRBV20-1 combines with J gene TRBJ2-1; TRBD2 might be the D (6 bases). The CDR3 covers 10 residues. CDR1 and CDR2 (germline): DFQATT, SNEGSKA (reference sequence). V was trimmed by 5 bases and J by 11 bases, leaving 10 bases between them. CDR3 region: CSAPGEKQFF. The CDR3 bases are TGCAGTGCTCCGGGAGAGAAGCAGTTCTTC.

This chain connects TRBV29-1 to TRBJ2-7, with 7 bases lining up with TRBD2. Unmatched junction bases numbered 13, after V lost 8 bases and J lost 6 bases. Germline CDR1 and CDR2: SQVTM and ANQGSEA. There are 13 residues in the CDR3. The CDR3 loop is CSSGGGGAGEQYF. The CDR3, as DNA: TGCAGCTCCGGTGGGGGGGGAGCGGGCGAGCAGTACTTC.

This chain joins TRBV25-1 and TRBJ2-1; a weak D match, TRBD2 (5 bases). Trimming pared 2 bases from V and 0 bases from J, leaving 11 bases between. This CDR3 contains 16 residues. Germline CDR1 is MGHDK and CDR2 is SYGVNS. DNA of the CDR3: TGTGCCAGCAGTGAACTACGGGGAAGCTCCTACAATGAGCAGTTCTTC. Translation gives CASSELRGSSYNEQFF.

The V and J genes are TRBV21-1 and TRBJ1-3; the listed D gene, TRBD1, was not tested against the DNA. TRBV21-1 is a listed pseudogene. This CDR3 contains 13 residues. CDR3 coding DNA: TGTGCCAGCAGCCCTGACACGGGAAACACCATATATTTT. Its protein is CASSPDTGNTIYF.

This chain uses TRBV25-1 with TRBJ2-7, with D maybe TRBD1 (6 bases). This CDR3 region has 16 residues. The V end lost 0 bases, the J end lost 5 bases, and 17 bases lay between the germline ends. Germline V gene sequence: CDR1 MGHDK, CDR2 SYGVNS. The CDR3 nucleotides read TGTGCCAGCAGTGAATACATCGGGACACCCAAGGACGAGCAGTACTTC. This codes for CASSEYIGTPKDEQYF.

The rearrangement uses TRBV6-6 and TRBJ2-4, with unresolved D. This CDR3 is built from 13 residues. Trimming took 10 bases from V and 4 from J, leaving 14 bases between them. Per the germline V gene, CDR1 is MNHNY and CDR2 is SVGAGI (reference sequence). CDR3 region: CATAGGPKNIQYF. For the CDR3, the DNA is TGTGCCACCGCCGGCGGTCCTAAAAACATTCAGTACTTC.

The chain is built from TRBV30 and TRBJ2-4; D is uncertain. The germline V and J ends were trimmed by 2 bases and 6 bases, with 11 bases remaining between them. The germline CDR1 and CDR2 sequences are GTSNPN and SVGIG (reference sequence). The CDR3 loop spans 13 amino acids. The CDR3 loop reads CAWSPSGPNIQYF. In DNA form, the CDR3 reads TGTGCCTGGAGTCCGTCGGGTCCAAACATTCAGTACTTC. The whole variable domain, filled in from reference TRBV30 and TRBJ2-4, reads SQTIHQWPATLVQPVGSPLSLECTVEGTSNPNLYWYRQAAGRGLQLLFYSVGIGQISSEVPQNLSASRPQDRQFILSSKKLLLSDSGFYLCAWSPSGPNIQYFGAGTRLSVL.

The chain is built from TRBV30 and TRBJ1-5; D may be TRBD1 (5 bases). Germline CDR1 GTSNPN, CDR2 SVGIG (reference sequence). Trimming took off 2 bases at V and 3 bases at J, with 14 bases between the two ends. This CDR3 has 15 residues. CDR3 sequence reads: CAWSFSQAFNQPQHF. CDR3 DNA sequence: TGTGCCTGGAGTTTTTCACAGGCCTTCAATCAGCCCCAGCATTTT.

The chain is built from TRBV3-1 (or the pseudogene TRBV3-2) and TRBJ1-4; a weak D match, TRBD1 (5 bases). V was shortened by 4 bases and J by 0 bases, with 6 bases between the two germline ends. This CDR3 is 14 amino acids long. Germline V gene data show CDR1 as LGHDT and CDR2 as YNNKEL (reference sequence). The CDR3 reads CASSRQSTNEKLFF. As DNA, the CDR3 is TGTGCCAGCAGCCGACAGTCAACTAATGAAAAACTGTTTTTT.

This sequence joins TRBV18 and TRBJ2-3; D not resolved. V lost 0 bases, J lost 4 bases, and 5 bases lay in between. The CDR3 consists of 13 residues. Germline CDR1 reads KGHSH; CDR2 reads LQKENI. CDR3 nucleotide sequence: TGTGCCAGCTCACCACCCCCCCCAGATACGCAGTATTTT. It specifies CASSPPPPDTQYF.

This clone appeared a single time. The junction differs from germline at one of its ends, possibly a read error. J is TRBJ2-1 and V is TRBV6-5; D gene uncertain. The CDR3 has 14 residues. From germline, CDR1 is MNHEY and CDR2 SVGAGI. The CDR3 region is CASSHSSSYNEQFF. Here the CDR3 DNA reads TGTGCCAGCAGTCACTCGAGCTCCTACAATGAGCAGTTCTTC.

The CDR3 is CASSRINEQFF. CDR3 coding DNA: TGTGCCAGCAGTCGAATCAATGAGCAGTTCTTC. The chain joins TRBV12-3 or TRBV12-4 to TRBJ2-1; unclear D gene. The V end was cut by 5 bases, the J end by 6 bases, with 5 bases between. The CDR3 is 11 residues long.